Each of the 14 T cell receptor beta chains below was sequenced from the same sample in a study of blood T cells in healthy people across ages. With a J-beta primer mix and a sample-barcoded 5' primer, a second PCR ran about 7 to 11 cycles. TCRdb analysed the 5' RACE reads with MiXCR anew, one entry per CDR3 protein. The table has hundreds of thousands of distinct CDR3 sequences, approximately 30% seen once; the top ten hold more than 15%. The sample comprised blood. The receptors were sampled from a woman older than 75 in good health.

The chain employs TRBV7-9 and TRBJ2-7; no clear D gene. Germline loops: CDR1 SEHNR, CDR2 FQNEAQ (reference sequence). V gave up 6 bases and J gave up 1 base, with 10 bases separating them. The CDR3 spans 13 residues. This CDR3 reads CASREGGSYEQYF. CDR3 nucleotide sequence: TGTGCCAGCAGGGAAGGCGGATCCTACGAGCAGTACTTC.

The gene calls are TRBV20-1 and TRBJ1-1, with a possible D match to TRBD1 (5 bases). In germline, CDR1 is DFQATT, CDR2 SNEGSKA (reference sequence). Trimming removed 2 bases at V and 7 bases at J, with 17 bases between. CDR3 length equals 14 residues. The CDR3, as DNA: TGCAGTGCTAGAAGGGACTTCCCCGGTGGTGAAGCTTTCTTT. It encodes CSARRDFPGGEAFF.

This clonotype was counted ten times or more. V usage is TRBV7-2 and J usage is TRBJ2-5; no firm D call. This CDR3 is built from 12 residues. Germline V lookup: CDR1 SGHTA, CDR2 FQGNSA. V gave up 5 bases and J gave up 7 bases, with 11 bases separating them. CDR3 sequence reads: CASSPGQRTQYF. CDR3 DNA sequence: TGTGCCAGCAGCCCCGGCCAGAGGACCCAGTACTTC.

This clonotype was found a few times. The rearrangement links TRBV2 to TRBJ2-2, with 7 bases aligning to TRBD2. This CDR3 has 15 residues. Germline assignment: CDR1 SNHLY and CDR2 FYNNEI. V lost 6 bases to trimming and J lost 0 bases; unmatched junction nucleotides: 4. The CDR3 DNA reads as TGTGCCAGCAGCAAAAGCGGGGCGAACACCGGGGAGCTGTTTTTT. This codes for CASSKSGANTGELFF.

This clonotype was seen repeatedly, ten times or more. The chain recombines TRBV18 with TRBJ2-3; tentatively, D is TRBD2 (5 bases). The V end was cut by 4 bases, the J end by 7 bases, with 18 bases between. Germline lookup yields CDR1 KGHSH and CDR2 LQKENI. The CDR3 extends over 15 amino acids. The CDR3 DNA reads TGTGCCAGCTCACTATCCGAGACACCGGGGAATACGCAGTATTTT. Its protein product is CASSLSETPGNTQYF.

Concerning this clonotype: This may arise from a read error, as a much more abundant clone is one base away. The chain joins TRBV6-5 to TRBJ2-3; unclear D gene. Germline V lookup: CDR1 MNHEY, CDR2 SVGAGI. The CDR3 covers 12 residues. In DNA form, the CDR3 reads TGTGCCAGCAGTAGGACCGCAGATGCGCAGTATTTT. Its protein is CASSRTADAQYF.

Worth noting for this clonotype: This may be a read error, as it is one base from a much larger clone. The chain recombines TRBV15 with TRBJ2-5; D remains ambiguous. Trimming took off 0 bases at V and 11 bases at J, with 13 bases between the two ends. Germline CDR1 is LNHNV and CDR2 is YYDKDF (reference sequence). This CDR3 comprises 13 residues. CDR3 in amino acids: CATSRDRLHEQYF. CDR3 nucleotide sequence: TGTGCCACCAGCAGAGATCGTCTGCATGAGCAGTACTTC.

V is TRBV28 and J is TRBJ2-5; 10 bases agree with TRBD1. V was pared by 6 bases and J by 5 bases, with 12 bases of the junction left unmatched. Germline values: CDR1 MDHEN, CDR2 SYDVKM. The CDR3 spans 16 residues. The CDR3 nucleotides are TGTGCCAGCAGGCCCGAAGGGACAGGGGAACGGGAGACCCAGTACTTC. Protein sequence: CASRPEGTGERETQYF. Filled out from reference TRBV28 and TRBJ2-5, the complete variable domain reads DVKVTQSSRYLVKRTGEKVFLECVQDMDHENMFWYRQDPGLGLRLIYFSYDVKMKEKGDIPEGYSVSREKKERFSLILESASTNQTSMYLCASRPEGTGERETQYFGPGTRLLVL.

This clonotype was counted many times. The DNA for the CDR3 is TGTGCCAGCAGTGATGATAGCGGGGGGCCAGATACGCAGTATTTT. It translates to CASSDDSGGPDTQYF. This chain connects TRBV2 to TRBJ2-3, with 10 bases matching TRBD2. The CDR3 runs 15 residues. After removal of 3 bases from V and 4 bases from J, the junction contained 4 bases not matched to a gene. Germline CDR1 is SNHLY and CDR2 is FYNNEI.

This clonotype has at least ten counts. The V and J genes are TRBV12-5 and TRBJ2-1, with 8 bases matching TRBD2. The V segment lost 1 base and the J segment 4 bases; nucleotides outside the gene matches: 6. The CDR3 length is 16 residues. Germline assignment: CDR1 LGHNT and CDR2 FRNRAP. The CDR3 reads CASGLGSGSYYNEQFF. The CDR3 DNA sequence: TGTGCTAGTGGTTTGGGGAGCGGGAGTTATTACAATGAGCAGTTCTTC.

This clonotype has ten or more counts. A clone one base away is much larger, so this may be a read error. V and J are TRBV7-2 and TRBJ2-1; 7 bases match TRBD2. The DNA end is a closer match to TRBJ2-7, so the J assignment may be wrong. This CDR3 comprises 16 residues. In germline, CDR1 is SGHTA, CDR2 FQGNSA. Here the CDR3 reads CASSLVAGSSYNEQYF. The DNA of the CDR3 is TGTGCCAGCAGCTTAGTAGCGGGTAGCTCCTACAATGAGCAGTACTTC.

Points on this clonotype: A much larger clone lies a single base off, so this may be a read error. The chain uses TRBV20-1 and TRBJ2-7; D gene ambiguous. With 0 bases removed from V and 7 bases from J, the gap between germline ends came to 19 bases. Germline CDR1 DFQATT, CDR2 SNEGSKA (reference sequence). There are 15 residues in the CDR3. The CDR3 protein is CSARDPRVANNEQYF. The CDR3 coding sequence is TGCAGTGCTAGAGATCCCCGGGTGGCTAACAATGAGCAGTACTTC.

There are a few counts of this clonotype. The DNA for the CDR3 is TGTGCCAGCAGCTTAGGTCGTTGGAGCGAGACCCAGTTCTTC. Translated: CASSLGRWSETQFF. The chain couples TRBV7-2 to TRBJ2-1; D is unresolved. Germline lookup yields CDR1 SGHTA and CDR2 FQGNSA. This CDR3 has 14 amino acids. V was pared by 1 base and J by 13 bases, with 17 bases between.

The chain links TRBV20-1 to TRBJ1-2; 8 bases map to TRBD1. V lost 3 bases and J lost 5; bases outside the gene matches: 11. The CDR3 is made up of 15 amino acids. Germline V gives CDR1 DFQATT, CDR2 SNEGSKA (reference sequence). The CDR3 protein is CSASTSTGAGYGYTF. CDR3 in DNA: TGCAGTGCTAGTACCTCGACAGGGGCCGGGTATGGCTACACCTTC.